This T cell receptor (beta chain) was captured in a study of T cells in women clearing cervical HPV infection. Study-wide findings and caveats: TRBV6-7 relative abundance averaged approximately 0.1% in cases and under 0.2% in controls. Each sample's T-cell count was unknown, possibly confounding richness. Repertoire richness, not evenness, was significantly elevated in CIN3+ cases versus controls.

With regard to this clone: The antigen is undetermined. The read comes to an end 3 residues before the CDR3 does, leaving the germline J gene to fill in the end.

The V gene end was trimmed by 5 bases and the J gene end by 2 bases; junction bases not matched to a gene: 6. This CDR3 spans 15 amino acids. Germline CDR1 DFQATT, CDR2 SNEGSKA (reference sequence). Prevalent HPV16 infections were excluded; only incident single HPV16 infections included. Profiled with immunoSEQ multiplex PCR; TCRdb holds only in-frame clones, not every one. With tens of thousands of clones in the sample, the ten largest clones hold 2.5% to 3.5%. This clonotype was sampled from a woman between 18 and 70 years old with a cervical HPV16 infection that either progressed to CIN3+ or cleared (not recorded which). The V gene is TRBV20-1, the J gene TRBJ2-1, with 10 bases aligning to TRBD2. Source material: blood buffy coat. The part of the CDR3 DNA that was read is TGCAGTGCTCCTTTAGCGGGAGGCACCTACAATGAG. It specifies CSAPLAGGTYNE. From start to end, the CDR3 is CSAPLAGGTYNEQFF.